This T cell receptor (beta chain) was captured by sequencing in a study of T cells after posttransplantation cyclophosphamide. The study's findings and limits: Later post-transplant blood repertoires were often dominated by donor CD8+ memory clones. TRB overlap between skin or GI tissue T cells and blood was limited. Recipient CMV seropositivity and CMV reactivation strongly tracked TRB clonality.

Control samples came 1 year after myeloablative marrow transplants with methotrexate plus calcineurin inhibitor. Generated by immunoSEQ multiplex PCR, the TCRdb table keeps only in-frame clones and is missing some. The profile shows 17,000 or so clones, around 84% of them singletons. Comment on this clone: Its matching antigen is unknown.

Germline V gene lookup returns CDR1 LNHDA and CDR2 SQIVND (reference sequence). This CDR3 has 11 residues. V shed 6 bases and J shed 9 bases, with 9 bases lying between them. The sequencing used PBMCs, collected after allogeneic stem cell transplant with calcineurin inhibitor and methotrexate. The chain links TRBV19 to TRBJ2-1; D gene ambiguous. The source of this sequence is a female patient aged 18 to 35 who received an allogeneic stem cell transplant from an unrelated donor, was CMV-positive, and had acute and chronic GVHD. The graft donor may be the source of some T cells. CDR3 in amino acids: CASSLTGEQFF. The CDR3 DNA reads TGTGCCAGTAGCCTCACCGGTGAGCAGTTCTTC.